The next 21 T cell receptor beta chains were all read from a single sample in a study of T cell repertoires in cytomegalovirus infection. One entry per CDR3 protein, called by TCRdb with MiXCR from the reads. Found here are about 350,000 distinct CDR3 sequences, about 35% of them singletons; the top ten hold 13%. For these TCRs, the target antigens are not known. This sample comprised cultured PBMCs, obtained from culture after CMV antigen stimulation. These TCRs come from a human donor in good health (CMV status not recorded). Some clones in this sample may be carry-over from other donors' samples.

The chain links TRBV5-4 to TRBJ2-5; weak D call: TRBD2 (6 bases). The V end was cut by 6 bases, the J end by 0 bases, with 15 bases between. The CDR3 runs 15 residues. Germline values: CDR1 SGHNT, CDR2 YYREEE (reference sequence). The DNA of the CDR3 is TGTGCCAGCAATACATTGGAGGGAAACCAAGAGACCCAGTACTTC. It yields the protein CASNTLEGNQETQYF.

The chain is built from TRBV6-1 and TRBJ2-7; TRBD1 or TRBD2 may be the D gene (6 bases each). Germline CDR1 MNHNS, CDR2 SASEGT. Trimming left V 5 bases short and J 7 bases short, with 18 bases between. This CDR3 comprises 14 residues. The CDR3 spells CASSYLNGGREQYF. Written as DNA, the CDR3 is TGTGCCAGCAGTTACCTTAACGGGGGCAGGGAGCAGTACTTC.

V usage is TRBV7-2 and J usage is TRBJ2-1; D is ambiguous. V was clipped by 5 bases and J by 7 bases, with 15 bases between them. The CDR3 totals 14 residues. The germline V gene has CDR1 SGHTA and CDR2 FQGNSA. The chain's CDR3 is CASSARPEDNEQFF. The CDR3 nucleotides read TGTGCCAGCAGCGCCCGGCCCGAGGATAATGAGCAGTTCTTC.

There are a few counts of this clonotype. CDR3 DNA sequence: TGTGCCAGCAGCTTAGTGGCCCCCGGACAGTATAGCAATCAGCCCCAGCATTTT. Residues: CASSLVAPGQYSNQPQHF. The chain recombines TRBV7-2 with TRBJ1-5, with D possibly TRBD1 on 6 matching bases. In germline, CDR1 is SGHTA, CDR2 FQGNSA. The CDR3 extends over 18 amino acids. Between the trimmed V and J ends, which lost 1 base and 0 bases, there was a span of 16 bases.

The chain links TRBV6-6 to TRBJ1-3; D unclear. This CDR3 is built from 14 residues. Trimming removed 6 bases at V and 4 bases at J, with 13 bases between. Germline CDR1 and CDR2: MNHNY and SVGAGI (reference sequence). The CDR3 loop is CASRLEGAGNTIYF. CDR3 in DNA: TGTGCCAGCAGATTGGAGGGAGCGGGAAACACCATATATTTT.

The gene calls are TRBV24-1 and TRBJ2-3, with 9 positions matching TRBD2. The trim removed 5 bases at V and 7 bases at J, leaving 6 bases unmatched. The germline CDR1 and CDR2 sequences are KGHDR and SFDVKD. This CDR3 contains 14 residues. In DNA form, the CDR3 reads TGTGCCACCAGTGGCCTAGCGGGATCATATACGCAGTATTTT. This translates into CATSGLAGSYTQYF.

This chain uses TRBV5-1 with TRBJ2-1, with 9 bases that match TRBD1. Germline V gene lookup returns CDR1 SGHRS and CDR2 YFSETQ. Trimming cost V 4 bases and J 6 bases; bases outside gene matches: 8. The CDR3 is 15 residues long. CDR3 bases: TGCGCCAGCAGCCCGACCGGGACAGGGCGCAATGAGCAGTTCTTC. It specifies CASSPTGTGRNEQFF.

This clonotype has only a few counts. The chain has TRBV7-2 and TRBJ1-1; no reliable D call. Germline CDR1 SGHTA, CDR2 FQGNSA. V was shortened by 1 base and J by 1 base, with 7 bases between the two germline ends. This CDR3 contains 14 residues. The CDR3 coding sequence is TGTGCCAGCAGCTTAGTAGAGTCGAACACTGAAGCTTTCTTT. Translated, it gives CASSLVESNTEAFF.

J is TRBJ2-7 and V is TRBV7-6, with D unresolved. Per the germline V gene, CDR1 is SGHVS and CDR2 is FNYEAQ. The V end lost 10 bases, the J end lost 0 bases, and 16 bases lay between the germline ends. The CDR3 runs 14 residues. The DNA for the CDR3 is TGTGCCATCTCGGGTCAAGAGAACTCCTACGAGCAGTACGTC. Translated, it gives CAISGQENSYEQYV.

For the CDR3, the DNA is TGTGCCAGCAGCGGAGGGACAGGGGATATTTCAAGGACCCAGTACTTC. Its protein is CASSGGTGDISRTQYF. The chain joins TRBV7-2 to TRBJ2-5, with 10 bases lining up with TRBD1. With 5 bases clipped from V and 7 bases from J, the junction kept 13 bases outside the gene matches. The CDR3 is 16 amino acids. CDR1 and CDR2 (germline): SGHTA, FQGNSA.

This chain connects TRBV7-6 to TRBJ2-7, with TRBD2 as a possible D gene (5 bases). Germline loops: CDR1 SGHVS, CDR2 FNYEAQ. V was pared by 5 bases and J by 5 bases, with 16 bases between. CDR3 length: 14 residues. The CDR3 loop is CASSRGGGVDEQYF. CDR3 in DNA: TGTGCCAGCAGCCGTGGAGGTGGTGTAGACGAGCAGTACTTC.

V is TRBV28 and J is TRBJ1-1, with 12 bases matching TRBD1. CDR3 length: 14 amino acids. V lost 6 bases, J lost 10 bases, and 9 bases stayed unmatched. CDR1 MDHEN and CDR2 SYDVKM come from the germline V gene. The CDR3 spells CASSSGTGGLRAFF. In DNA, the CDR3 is TGTGCCAGCAGCTCCGGGACAGGGGGCCTCAGAGCTTTCTTT.

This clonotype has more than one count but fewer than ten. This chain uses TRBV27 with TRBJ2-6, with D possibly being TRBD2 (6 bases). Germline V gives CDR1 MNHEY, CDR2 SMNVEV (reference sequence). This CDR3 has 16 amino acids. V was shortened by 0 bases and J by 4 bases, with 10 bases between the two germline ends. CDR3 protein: CASSLSRGVGANVLTF. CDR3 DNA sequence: TGTGCCAGCAGTTTATCGCGGGGCGTCGGGGCCAACGTCCTGACTTTC.

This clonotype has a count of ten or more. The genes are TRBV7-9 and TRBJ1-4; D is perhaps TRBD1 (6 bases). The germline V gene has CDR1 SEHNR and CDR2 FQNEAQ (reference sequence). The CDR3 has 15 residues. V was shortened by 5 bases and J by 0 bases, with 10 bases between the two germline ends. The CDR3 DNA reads TGTGCCAGCAGCCCCCGACAGGCAACTAATGAAAAACTGTTTTTT. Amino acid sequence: CASSPRQATNEKLFF.

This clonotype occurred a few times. The CDR3 DNA reads as TGTGCCACCAGCAGAGATCGGGTGTCAGGGGAAAAACTGTTTTTT. It specifies CATSRDRVSGEKLFF. The rearrangement joins TRBV15 to TRBJ1-4; D is perhaps TRBD1 (5 bases). Trimming shortened V by 0 bases and J by 8 bases, and 13 bases separated the two germline ends. This CDR3 has 15 residues. Germline V CDR1 and CDR2: LNHNV, YYDKDF (reference sequence).

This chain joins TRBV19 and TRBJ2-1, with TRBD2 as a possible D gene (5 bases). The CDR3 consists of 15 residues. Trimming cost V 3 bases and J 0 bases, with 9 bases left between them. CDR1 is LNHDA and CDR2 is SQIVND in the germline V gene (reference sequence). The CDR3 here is CASSISVSSYNEQFF. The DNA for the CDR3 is TGTGCCAGTAGTATTAGCGTGAGCTCCTACAATGAGCAGTTCTTC.

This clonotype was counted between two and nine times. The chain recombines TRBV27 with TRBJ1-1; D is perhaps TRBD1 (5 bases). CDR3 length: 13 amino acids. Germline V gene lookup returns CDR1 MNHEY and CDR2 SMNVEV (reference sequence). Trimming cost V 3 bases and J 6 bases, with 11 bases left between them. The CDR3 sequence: CASSFGGLPEAFF. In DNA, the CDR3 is TGTGCCAGCAGTTTCGGGGGACTCCCTGAAGCTTTCTTT.

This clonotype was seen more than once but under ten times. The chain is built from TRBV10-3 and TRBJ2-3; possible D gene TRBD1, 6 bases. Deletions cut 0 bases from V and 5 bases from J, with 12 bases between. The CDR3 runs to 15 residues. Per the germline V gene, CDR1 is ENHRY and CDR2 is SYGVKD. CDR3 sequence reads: CAISESTGRVDTQYF. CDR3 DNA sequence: TGTGCCATCAGTGAGTCGACAGGTCGGGTAGATACGCAGTATTTT.

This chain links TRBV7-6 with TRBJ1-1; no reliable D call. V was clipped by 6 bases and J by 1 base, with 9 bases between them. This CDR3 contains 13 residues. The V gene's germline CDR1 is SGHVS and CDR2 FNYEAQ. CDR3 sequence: CASRAGRNTEAFF. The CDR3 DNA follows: TGTGCCAGCAGGGCGGGGAGGAACACTGAAGCTTTCTTT. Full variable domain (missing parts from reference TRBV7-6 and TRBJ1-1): GAGVSQSPRYKVTKRGQDVALRCDPISGHVSLYWYRQALGQGPEFLTYFNYEAQQDKSGLPNDRFSAERPEGSISTLTIQRTEQRDSAMYRCASRAGRNTEAFFGQGTRLTVV.

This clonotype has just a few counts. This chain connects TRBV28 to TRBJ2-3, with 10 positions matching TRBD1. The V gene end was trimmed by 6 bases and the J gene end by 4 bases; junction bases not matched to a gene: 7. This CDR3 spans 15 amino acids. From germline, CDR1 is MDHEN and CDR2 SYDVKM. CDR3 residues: CASSLGQGSSDTQYF. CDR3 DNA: TGTGCCAGCAGCCTGGGACAGGGGTCATCAGATACGCAGTATTTT.

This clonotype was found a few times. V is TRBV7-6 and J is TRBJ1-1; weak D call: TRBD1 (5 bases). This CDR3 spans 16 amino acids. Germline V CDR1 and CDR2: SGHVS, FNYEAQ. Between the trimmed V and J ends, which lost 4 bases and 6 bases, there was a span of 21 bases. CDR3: CASSSHRLGEKSEAFF. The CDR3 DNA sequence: TGTGCCAGCAGCTCCCACCGGTTGGGGGAAAAGTCTGAAGCTTTCTTT.